This is a list of T cell receptor beta chains from one sample in a study of blood T cell repertoires in COVID-19. Sequenced by immunoSEQ multiplex PCR; TCRdb stores in-frame clones only, minus some. The table has more than 75,000 clones, around 82% seen once. The sample was peripheral blood. The receptors stem from a man in his sixties with acute or convalescent COVID-19. CDR3s include the opening cysteine and the closing phenylalanine or tryptophan. A D gene is named only where the DNA matches it firmly. Size values are once, few and many counts, or a class for expanded clones, and some rows have none.

size	D	V	J	CDR3	DNA
once	TRBD1	TRBV5-1	TRBJ1-2	CASSLGDRGHGYTF	TGCGCCAGCAGCCTAGGGGACAGGGGGCATGGCTACACCTTC
NA	TRBD1	TRBV11-3	TRBJ2-1	CASSPPGQGLDEQFF	TGTGCCAGCAGCCCTCCGGGACAGGGATTAGATGAGCAGTTCTTC
NA	TRBD1	TRBV24-1	TRBJ2-2	CATSETGGEGELFF	TGTGCCACCAGTGAAACAGGGGGCGAGGGGGAGCTGTTTTTT
NA	NA	TRBV12-3/TRBV12-4	TRBJ1-3	CASSSNGNTIYF	TGTGCCAGCAGTAGCAATGGAAACACCATATATTTT
once	TRBD1	TRBV5-6	TRBJ2-1	CASSLEGGHNEQFF	TGTGCCAGCAGCTTGGAAGGGGGCCACAATGAGCAGTTCTTC
once	TRBD1	TRBV28	TRBJ2-2	CATIPGQGGTGELFF	TGTGCCACCATTCCGGGACAGGGCGGCACCGGGGAGCTGTTTTTT
NA	NA	TRBV4-2	TRBJ2-2	CASRVGTPNTGELFF	TGTGCCAGCAGGGTCGGGACACCCAACACCGGGGAGCTGTTTTTT
NA	TRBD1	TRBV7-2	TRBJ1-2	CASSRDRDSMGYTF	TGTGCCAGCAGCAGAGACCGGGACAGTATGGGCTACACCTTC
NA	TRBD1	TRBV28	TRBJ2-1	CASSTTNRGDEQFF	TGTGCCAGCAGTACTACTAACAGGGGAGATGAGCAGTTCTTC
NA	NA	TRBV6-2/TRBV6-3	TRBJ2-5	CASSVGFPEGKTQYF	TGTGCCAGCAGTGTGGGCTTCCCCGAGGGAAAGACCCAGTACTTC
NA	TRBD1	TRBV28	TRBJ2-1	CASSSPGQGLYEQFF	TGTGCCAGCAGTTCACCGGGACAGGGTCTATATGAGCAGTTCTTC
few	NA	TRBV5-6	TRBJ2-2	CASSPWGVGELFF	TGTGCCAGCAGCCCCTGGGGAGTCGGGGAGCTGTTTTTT
NA	TRBD2	TRBV3-1/TRBV3-2	TRBJ2-7	CASSSPGLAGGHYEQYF	TGTGCCAGCAGCTCACCGGGACTAGCGGGGGGCCACTACGAGCAGTACTTC
NA	TRBD1	TRBV5-1	TRBJ2-1	CASSLRGQGAGEQFF	TGCGCCAGCAGCCTAAGGGGACAGGGGGCGGGTGAGCAGTTCTTC
NA	TRBD1	TRBV28	TRBJ2-3	CASSPNTGGQGTQYF	TGTGCCAGCAGTCCGAACACAGGGGGCCAGGGGACGCAGTATTTT
NA	NA	TRBV7-9	TRBJ2-7	CASSLLSGEQYF	TGTGCCAGCAGCCTCCTTTCGGGCGAGCAGTACTTC
NA	TRBD1	TRBV7-8	TRBJ1-5	CASSPLGGAPRTGISNQPQHF	TGTGCCAGCAGCCCCTTGGGGGGGGCTCCTAGGACAGGGATAAGCAATCAGCCCCAGCATTTT
once	NA	TRBV28	TRBJ1-5	CASSRDFINQPQHF	TGTGCCAGCAGCAGGGATTTTATAAATCAGCCCCAGCATTTT
NA	TRBD1	TRBV6-2/TRBV6-3	TRBJ1-4	CASSLRPGQGNEKLFF	TGTGCCAGCAGTCTCCGACCGGGACAGGGTAATGAAAAACTGTTTTTT
NA	TRBD1	TRBV7-2	TRBJ1-2	CASSSTTGSGYTF	TGTGCCAGCAGCTCTACGACAGGGAGCGGCTACACCTTC
NA	TRBD1	TRBV5-1	TRBJ1-2	CASSLGGQGYGYTF	TGCGCCAGCAGCTTGGGGGGACAGGGCTATGGCTACACCTTC
NA	NA	TRBV28	TRBJ1-1	CASSFSGSLPTRLNTEAFF	TGTGCCAGCAGTTTTTCAGGGTCGCTCCCGACAAGGCTGAACACTGAAGCTTTCTTT
NA	NA	TRBV7-2	TRBJ2-5	CASSLKRVGETQYF	TGTGCCAGCAGCTTAAAGCGGGTTGGGGAGACCCAGTACTTC
once	NA	TRBV6-5	TRBJ2-6	CASQRALGANVLTF	TGTGCCAGTCAACGAGCCCTTGGGGCCAACGTCCTGACTTTC